The 13 T cell receptor beta chains below come from one sample, sequenced in a study of T-cell memory formation after mild COVID-19. MiXCR was run by TCRdb on the 5' RACE reads, yielding one entry per CDR3 protein. The data hold fewer than 250,000 distinct CDR3 sequences, with approximately 15% observed a single time. The sample taken for sequencing was PBMCs or a T cell subset sorted from them (not recorded which). Receptors originate from an adult woman who had mild COVID-19 (a few samples of this study predate the infection). Cell type and time point are not known.

This chain connects TRBV20-1 to TRBJ1-2, with D tentatively TRBD1 (5 bases). Trimming stripped 5 bases from V and 4 bases from J, with 14 bases between. Germline V gene sequence: CDR1 DFQATT, CDR2 SNEGSKA (reference sequence). CDR3 size: 13 residues. The CDR3 sequence is CSAPSEGFYGYTF. DNA for the CDR3: TGCAGTGCTCCATCGGAGGGGTTCTATGGCTACACCTTC.

This rearrangement joins TRBV7-6 to TRBJ2-3, with no clear D. The germline V gene has CDR1 SGHVS and CDR2 FNYEAQ. This CDR3 spans 13 amino acids. Trimming pared 2 bases from V and 4 bases from J, leaving 7 bases between. The CDR3 protein is CASSLLGADTQYF. CDR3 bases: TGTGCCAGCAGCTTACTTGGGGCAGATACGCAGTATTTT.

This clonotype was counted between two and nine times. V usage is TRBV12-5 and J usage is TRBJ1-1; D not certain. This CDR3 spans 13 amino acids. Germline lookup yields CDR1 LGHNT and CDR2 FRNRAP. V lost 8 bases to trimming and J lost 4 bases, with 14 bases between them. The DNA for the CDR3 is TGTGCTAGTCGAAGGGAGAGAGTCACTGAAGCTTTCTTT. Protein: CASRRERVTEAFF.

The gene calls are TRBV29-1 and TRBJ2-3, with a tentative D call TRBD1 (6 bases). The CDR3 length is 17 residues. Germline V lookup: CDR1 SQVTM, CDR2 ANQGSEA. V was cut by 7 bases and J by 2 bases, with 25 bases left in between. The chain's CDR3 is CSAGLPSGQGYTDTQYF. The CDR3 DNA is TGCAGCGCCGGATTGCCTTCGGGGCAGGGGTACACAGATACGCAGTATTTT.

The chain uses TRBV7-2 and TRBJ1-5, with D unclear. CDR1 is SGHTA and CDR2 is FQGNSA in the germline V gene. The CDR3 sequence is 15 residues long. Deletions cut 3 bases from V and 4 bases from J, with 13 bases between. The CDR3 loop is CASSFREGGNQPQHF. The CDR3 coding sequence is TGTGCCAGCAGCTTCCGGGAGGGAGGGAATCAGCCCCAGCATTTT.

This clonotype came up many times. The chain carries TRBV7-2 and TRBJ2-7; TRBD2 agrees at 8 bases. Germline loops: CDR1 SGHTA, CDR2 FQGNSA. CDR3 length: 14 amino acids. The J segment lost 3 bases and the V segment lost 5 bases, leaving 6 bases of the junction unmatched. The CDR3 here is CASSLSGGFYEQYF. CDR3 coding DNA: TGTGCCAGCAGCCTGAGCGGGGGTTTCTACGAGCAGTACTTC. Combining the CDR3 with reference TRBV7-2 and TRBJ2-7 gives the whole variable domain GAGVSQSPSNKVTEKGKDVELRCDPISGHTALYWYRQSLGQGLEFLIYFQGNSAPDKSGLPSDRFSAERTGGSVSTLTIQRTQQEDSAVYLCASSLSGGFYEQYFGPGTRLTVT.

This chain links TRBV29-1 with TRBJ1-4, with D uncertain. V was pared by 6 bases and J by 10 bases, with 18 bases between. Looked up from germline, CDR1 is SQVTM and CDR2 is ANQGSEA. The CDR3 has 13 residues. The CDR3 nucleotides are TGCAGCGTGGCCCTTAGTCTCTATGGAAAACTGTTTTTT. Residues: CSVALSLYGKLFF.

CDR3 sequence (DNA): TGTGCCAGTAGTATAGGACTAACCTACGAGCAGTACTTC. As protein: CASSIGLTYEQYF. This chain joins TRBV19 and TRBJ2-7; maybe TRBD2 (5 bases). Germline assignment: CDR1 LNHDA and CDR2 SQIVND (reference sequence). V lost 1 base and J 2 bases, leaving 6 bases between the germline ends. CDR3 length equals 13 residues. Variable domain in full (rest from reference TRBV19 and TRBJ2-7): DGGITQSPKYLFRKEGQNVTLSCEQNLNHDAMYWYRQDPGQGLRLIYYSQIVNDFQKGDIAEGYSVSREKKESFPLTVTSAQKNPTAFYLCASSIGLTYEQYFGPGTRLTVT.

The sample holds many counts of this clonotype. CDR3 amino acids: CASSGQGRVWEKLFF. Here the CDR3 DNA reads TGTGCCAGCAGCGGACAGGGGCGGGTGTGGGAAAAACTGTTTTTT. The gene calls are TRBV7-8 and TRBJ1-4; 9 bases are a match to TRBD1. Germline CDR1 SGHVS, CDR2 FQNEAQ. The CDR3 spans 15 residues. Trimming cost V 5 bases and J 8 bases; bases outside gene matches: 9.

For this clonotype: Compared with germline, one end of the junction differs, possibly owing to a read error. The rearrangement uses TRBV7-7 and TRBJ2-5; 14 positions match TRBD2. This CDR3 has 16 amino acids. The germline gives CDR1 SSHAT, CDR2 FNYEAQ (reference sequence). The CDR3 here is CASSSGTSGSQETQYF. CDR3 nucleotide sequence: TGTGCTAGCAGCTCGGGGACTAGCGGGAGCCAAGAGACCCAGTACTTC. The full variable domain, completed using reference TRBV7-7 and TRBJ2-5, is GAGVSQSPRYKVTKRGQDVTLRCDPISSHATLYWYQQALGQGPEFLTYFNYEAQPDKSGLPSDRFSAERPEGSISTLTIQRTEQRDSAMYRCASSSGTSGSQETQYFGPGTRLLVL.

The chain employs TRBV5-1 and TRBJ2-7; 8 bases are a match to TRBD1. The germline V gene encodes CDR1 SGHRS and CDR2 YFSETQ. V shed 5 bases and J 5 bases; nucleotides not matched to a gene: 3. The CDR3 runs to 12 residues. The CDR3 reads CASRDRAHEQYF. As DNA, the CDR3 is TGCGCCAGCAGGGACAGGGCCCACGAGCAGTACTTC.

This clonotype was seen a handful of times. The rearrangement uses TRBV12-3 or TRBV12-4 and TRBJ1-2; D not certain. V was clipped by 1 base and J by 3 bases, with 9 bases between them. The CDR3 length is 14 residues. In DNA, the CDR3 is TGTGCCAGCAGTTTAGGCAGACGCGACTATGGCTACACCTTC. Residues: CASSLGRRDYGYTF.

The chain carries TRBV29-1 and TRBJ1-4, with TRBD1 as a possible D gene (6 bases). CDR1 is SQVTM, CDR2 ANQGSEA, per germline. Deletions cut 4 bases from V and 6 bases from J, with 18 bases between. CDR3 size: 15 residues. CDR3 sequence (DNA): TGCAGCGTTGTGAGTACAAGGGGGTACGATGAAAAACTGTTTTTT. It is translated as CSVVSTRGYDEKLFF.